This T cell receptor beta chain was documented in a study of human T cells and chemical hapten exposure. Looking at the study overall: On the upper back, patch tests were applied with 0.01% DPC and read at 6 days.

This clonotype came up many times. Its antigen is unidentified. Time point denoted: patch test 2, 6 weeks after DPC sensitization. Described treatment: therapeutic diphenylcyclopropenone sensitization with weekly scalp DPC. Each donor was an alopecia patient between 18 and 70 years of age who qualified for DPC. The study, taken as a whole, reports: The number of TCRs over 1 in 1000 frequency stayed unchanged after DPC. Controls had significantly fewer large CDR3 similarity clusters than were formed by expanded TCRs.

MiXCR, applied by TCRdb to the RACE reads, yields one record per CDR3 protein. The table includes under 75,000 distinct CDR3 sequences, around 8.8% detected once. The specimen was whole blood, collected in connection with sensitization to the hapten diphenylcyclopropenone (DPC). This clonotype originated in a woman in her 50s with alopecia areata. Some clones in this sample may be carry-over from other donors' samples.

The CDR3 DNA sequence: TGTGCCAGCAGCTTAGCGCCCGGAGAGACCCTCCACTTT. It codes for CASSLAPGETLHF. The chain links TRBV7-9 to TRBJ1-6; D gene unclear. This CDR3 contains 13 residues. V lost 0 bases, J lost 14 bases, and 11 bases lay in between. Germline V gene sequence: CDR1 SEHNR, CDR2 FQNEAQ (reference sequence).